Presented here are 22 T cell receptor beta chains from one specimen sequenced in a study of low-dose radiotherapy and immunotherapy resistance in tumors. First-strand cDNA relied on TRAV- and TRBV-specific primers spanning alpha and beta chains. Amplification, which lasted around 22 PCR cycles, used a constant-region primer and V-primer adapter to amplify TCRs. TCRdb redid the calling of the reads with MiXCR, one entry per CDR3 protein. The sample lists approximately 100,000 distinct CDR3 sequences, roughly 20% seen once, with approximately 4% in the top ten. Time point given: after trial treatment. The treatment is: LDRT plus nivolumab, ipilimumab, low-dose cyclophosphamide and aspirin (RACIN trial). The sample was PBMCs, taken after low-dose radiotherapy plus immunotherapy. The receptor source for this set is a male donor with prostate cancer.

This clonotype was detected many times. The chain joins TRBV11-2 to TRBJ2-1; 7 bases are a match to TRBD2. Germline V lookup: CDR1 SGHAT, CDR2 FQNNGV. The junction had 10 bases not matched to a gene; V was cut back by 5 bases and J by 0 bases. The CDR3 contains 17 residues. CDR3 region: CASSGRSGVSSYNEQFF. The CDR3 DNA sequence: TGTGCCAGCAGCGGACGGAGCGGGGTCAGCTCCTACAATGAGCAGTTCTTC.

There are many counts of this clonotype. J is TRBJ2-3 and V is TRBV30, with 8 bases that match TRBD1. Germline values: CDR1 GTSNPN, CDR2 SVGIG (reference sequence). Unmatched junction bases numbered 5, after V lost 1 base and J lost 5 bases. This CDR3 spans 14 amino acids. The CDR3 DNA sequence: TGTGCCTGGAGTGGGGCAGGGGGCTTAGATACGCAGTATTTT. Protein product: CAWSGAGGLDTQYF.

This chain uses TRBV14 with TRBJ1-2, with a weak D call TRBD1 (6 bases). The CDR3 contains 15 residues. Trimming took off 4 bases at V and 5 bases at J, with 17 bases between the two ends. The germline CDR1 and CDR2 sequences are SGHDN and FVKESK. CDR3 region: CASSLISGTQYGYTF. CDR3 nucleotides: TGTGCCAGCAGCCTAATATCCGGGACACAGTATGGCTACACCTTC.

This clonotype has a count of ten or more. The J gene is TRBJ2-2, the V gene TRBV14, with no clear D. Germline V gene data show CDR1 as SGHDN and CDR2 as FVKESK. The V gene lost 4 bases and the J gene lost 0 bases, with 12 bases spanning the gap. There are 16 residues in the CDR3. The CDR3 is CASSRPTQTNTGELFF. The CDR3 region has the DNA TGTGCCAGCAGCCGGCCGACGCAGACGAACACCGGGGAGCTGTTTTTT.

This clonotype was counted at least ten times. The chain recombines TRBV4-1 with TRBJ2-7; 8 positions agree with TRBD1. V lost 1 base to trimming and J lost 5 bases; unmatched junction nucleotides: 10. There are 16 residues in the CDR3. Germline loops: CDR1 MGHRA, CDR2 YSYEKL. This CDR3 is CASSQAGQGMGHEQYF. For the CDR3, the DNA is TGCGCCAGCAGCCAAGCCGGACAGGGAATGGGCCACGAGCAGTACTTC.

This clonotype was picked up many times. V and J are TRBV19 and TRBJ2-7; perhaps TRBD2 as D (5 bases). This CDR3 contains 15 residues. V lost 3 bases and J 0 bases, leaving 12 bases between the germline ends. Germline-derived CDR1 and CDR2 are LNHDA and SQIVND (reference sequence). The CDR3 sequence: CASSMEALSSYEQYF. Here the CDR3 DNA reads TGTGCCAGTAGTATGGAGGCCCTAAGCTCCTACGAGCAGTACTTC. Variable domain in full (rest from reference TRBV19 and TRBJ2-7): DGGITQSPKYLFRKEGQNVTLSCEQNLNHDAMYWYRQDPGQGLRLIYYSQIVNDFQKGDIAEGYSVSREKKESFPLTVTSAQKNPTAFYLCASSMEALSSYEQYFGPGTRLTVT.

The chain couples TRBV5-4 to TRBJ2-3; D is possibly TRBD1 or TRBD2 (6 bases each). Deletions cut 1 base from V and 1 base from J, with 13 bases between. Germline V gives CDR1 SGHNT, CDR2 YYREEE (reference sequence). The CDR3 runs to 16 residues. CDR3 sequence (DNA): TGTGCCAGCAGCTTGTTATCCGGGGGCCGCACAGATACGCAGTATTTT. The encoded protein is CASSLLSGGRTDTQYF.

Many counts were recorded for this clonotype. V usage is TRBV3-1 and J usage is TRBJ1-2; no firm D call. V lost 0 bases to trimming and J lost 8 bases, with 19 bases between them. Germline V lookup: CDR1 LGHDT, CDR2 YNNKEL (reference sequence). This CDR3 is 16 amino acids long. The CDR3 nucleotides are TGTGCCAGCAGCCAAGACTCTGCGGTTACATCCGTGGGCTACACCTTC. Protein sequence: CASSQDSAVTSVGYTF.

The V and J genes are TRBV4-1 and TRBJ2-1; the D call may be TRBD1 or TRBD2 (5 bases each). Germline values: CDR1 MGHRA, CDR2 YSYEKL. This CDR3 has 15 amino acids. Trimming removed 0 bases at V and 10 bases at J, with 16 bases between. This CDR3 reads CASSQEAFTGPEQFF. The CDR3 nucleotides are TGCGCCAGCAGCCAAGAAGCGTTTACGGGACCGGAGCAGTTCTTC.

This clonotype was counted many times. The chain has TRBV2 and TRBJ1-2, with D unclear. Germline V CDR1 and CDR2: SNHLY, FYNNEI. Deletions cut 7 bases from V and 5 bases from J, with 8 bases between. The CDR3 has 11 residues. DNA for the CDR3: TGTGCCAGCACGCAGCAGTATGGCTACACCTTC. Protein: CASTQQYGYTF.

This clonotype has at least ten counts. This chain connects TRBV27 to TRBJ2-5, with D perhaps given as TRBD1 or TRBD2 (5 bases each). Germline V lookup: CDR1 MNHEY, CDR2 SMNVEV (reference sequence). The CDR3 runs 14 residues. Deletions cut 2 bases from V and 7 bases from J, with 14 bases between. DNA of the CDR3: TGTGCCAGCAGTTTAAGGGACCCCAGCGTGACCCAGTACTTC. As protein: CASSLRDPSVTQYF.

This clonotype was seen ten or more times. The chain's CDR3 is CSVASTYEQYF. In nucleotides, the CDR3 is TGCAGCGTTGCCAGTACCTACGAGCAGTACTTC. V usage is TRBV29-1 and J usage is TRBJ2-7; no definite D call. V lost 4 bases to trimming and J lost 2 bases, with 6 bases between them. This CDR3 region has 11 residues. Looked up from germline, CDR1 is SQVTM and CDR2 is ANQGSEA.

This clonotype was recorded many times. V and J are TRBV20-1 and TRBJ2-2; 9 bases match TRBD1. Trimming took 5 bases from V and 6 from J; bases not matched to a gene: 1. CDR3 size: 12 residues. Germline assignment: CDR1 DFQATT and CDR2 SNEGSKA (reference sequence). The CDR3 is CSAYRGPGELFF. The CDR3 DNA sequence: TGCAGTGCTTACAGGGGGCCCGGGGAGCTGTTTTTT.

The table lists this clonotype with many counts. V is TRBV12-3 or TRBV12-4 and J is TRBJ2-5; TRBD2 is a possible D gene (7 bases). The CDR3 runs 16 residues. V was trimmed by 4 bases and J by 6 bases, leaving 21 bases between them. The CDR3 sequence: CASSSFQTGGLQTQYF. The CDR3 DNA reads as TGTGCCAGCAGTTCCTTCCAAACGGGGGGCCTGCAGACCCAGTACTTC.

This clonotype was observed many times. The chain combines TRBV10-3 with TRBJ2-7, with 7 bases fitting TRBD2. The germline CDR1 and CDR2 sequences are ENHRY and SYGVKD. V dropped 4 bases and J dropped 2; count of bases not matched to a gene: 5. There are 14 residues in the CDR3. The CDR3 loop reads CAISAGGRAYEQYF. In DNA form, the CDR3 reads TGTGCCATCAGTGCGGGGGGACGGGCCTACGAGCAGTACTTC.

This rearrangement joins TRBV12-3 or TRBV12-4 to TRBJ2-7; 9 bases are a match to TRBD1. The length of the CDR3 is 14 residues. V was clipped by 5 bases and J by 1 base; unmatched bases: 3. The CDR3 loop is CASSSGTGSYEQYF. The CDR3, as DNA: TGTGCCAGCAGTAGCGGGACAGGGTCCTACGAGCAGTACTTC.

This clonotype has ten or more counts. The chain combines TRBV7-2 with TRBJ2-1; 10 bases match TRBD2. This CDR3 comprises 15 residues. With V trimmed by 3 bases and J by 3 bases, 2 bases remained unmatched. In germline, CDR1 is SGHTA, CDR2 FQGNSA. The CDR3 bases are TGTGCCAGCAGCTTTGCTAGCGGGGGCTACAATGAGCAGTTCTTC. Encoded protein: CASSFASGGYNEQFF.

This clonotype has a handful of counts. The chain is built from TRBV6-2 or TRBV6-3 and TRBJ2-5; D unclear. This CDR3 has 12 amino acids. Trimming took 6 bases from V and 3 from J, leaving 8 bases between them. From germline, CDR1 is MNHEY and CDR2 SVGEGT. The DNA of the CDR3 is TGTGCCAGCAGCCCCGTCGAAGAGACCCAGTACTTC. Protein: CASSPVEETQYF.

This clonotype was recorded once. The CDR3 end shows no conserved phenylalanine or tryptophan, and so a read error is likely. The DNA is omitted, as the CDR3 cannot be located on it reliably, and the CDR3 follows TCRdb's listing. This chain uses TRBV6-1 with TRBJ2-7; no DNA check was done on the table's D call, TRBD1. The length of the CDR3 is 14 amino acids, counting both ends. Germline V gene lookup returns CDR1 MNHNS and CDR2 SASEGT. CDR3 in amino acids: CASSARTGTYERYC.

This chain uses TRBV27 with TRBJ2-7; D call uncertain. V was cut by 4 bases and J by 2 bases, with 12 bases left in between. The length of the CDR3 is 14 residues. Germline-derived CDR1 and CDR2 are MNHEY and SMNVEV (reference sequence). The CDR3 DNA reads as TGTGCCAGCAGTTCAGGCCGGGTCGCCTACGAGCAGTACTTC. Translating gives CASSSGRVAYEQYF.

This clonotype was counted ten times or more. The rearrangement uses TRBV2 and TRBJ2-1; 8 nucleotides match TRBD2. The V and J ends lost 6 bases and 7 bases, in that order; junction bases with no gene match: 11. Germline V CDR1 and CDR2: SNHLY, FYNNEI. The CDR3 spans 15 residues. The DNA of the CDR3 is TGTGCCAGCAGACCCACCGGACTAGCAGGAAATGAGCAGTTCTTC. Translating it yields CASRPTGLAGNEQFF.

This clonotype appeared many times. V gene TRBV2 combines with J gene TRBJ2-2; D is unresolved. The CDR3 runs to 13 residues. Germline V gene data show CDR1 as SNHLY and CDR2 as FYNNEI. Trimming pared 2 bases from V and 5 bases from J, leaving 6 bases between. This chain's CDR3 is CASSELGTGELFF. The CDR3 coding sequence is TGTGCCAGCAGTGAACTGGGGACCGGGGAGCTGTTTTTT.